This T cell receptor (beta chain) was found in a study of breast tumors, draining lymph nodes, adjacent tissues. Breast cancer patients provided tissue from their axillary draining lymph nodes. Overall study findings and caveats: Tumor TCR diversity was below lymph nodes but above nontumor tissue.

As to this clonotype: The antigen remains unidentified.

TCRdb re-derived calls from the multiplex PCR reads in MiXCR, one entry per CDR3 protein. The table records 150,000 to 200,000 distinct CDR3 sequences, 31% of them present only once. The sequence was collected from a female donor with breast cancer. Some clones in this sample may be carry-over from other donors' samples. The specimen was axillary lymph node tissue.

As DNA, the CDR3 is TGTGCCAGCAGCCAAGGACTCATACAAACCGGGGAGCTGTTTTTT. Its translation: CASSQGLIQTGELFF. The chain employs TRBV3-1 and TRBJ2-2, with D uncertain. V was shortened by 1 base and J by 5 bases, with 11 bases between the two germline ends. Germline V gene sequence: CDR1 LGHDT, CDR2 YNNKEL (reference sequence). The CDR3 length is 15 residues.